A selection of T cell receptor beta chains follows, all from one sample in a study of T-cell reconstitution after alpha-beta-depleted transplantation in children. TCRdb ran MiXCR on the PCR reads and lists one entry per CDR3 protein. The sample lists about 580,000 distinct CDR3 sequences, 23% occurring once. Sequenced material: PBMCs, mostly from graft donor cells, taken 360 days after TCRalphabeta/CD19-depleted stem cell transplant. These receptors all stem from a boy in the first two years of life who had a stem cell transplant for acute myeloid leukemia, so the T cells may come from the graft donor. Both conserved end residues are part of each CDR3. Only some rows state a clone size, as once, few, many or a class for expanded clones.

V	size	J	CDR3
TRBV6-1	NA	TRBJ2-2	CASSRGTRNTGELFF
TRBV15	many	TRBJ1-5	CATSRDLQGFPGQPQHF
TRBV7-2	NA	TRBJ2-7	CASGGLAGDEQYF
TRBV5-1	NA	TRBJ2-3	CASSSQGAPTDTQYF
TRBV10-2	NA	TRBJ1-2	CASSPGRDYYGYTF
TRBV19	NA	TRBJ1-6	CASSIQGSYNSPLHF
TRBV6-6	once	TRBJ2-7	CASSYLVGYEQYF
TRBV7-3	many	TRBJ2-1	CASSLVSGAYNEQFF
TRBV30	many	TRBJ1-5	CAWSVAGTYNQPQHF
TRBV6-5	many	TRBJ2-1	CASSYSLTNEQFF
TRBV27	NA	TRBJ1-1	CASSLPSPPAGDGDTEAFF
TRBV5-1	once	TRBJ2-5	CASSPRRGKETQYF
TRBV7-8	NA	TRBJ1-2	CASSQRDRGNYGYTF
TRBV20-1	NA	TRBJ2-5	CSARTGTGGTETQYF